This TCR beta chain was recorded in a study of T cell responses to AZD1222 COVID-19 vaccine. Produced via immunoSEQ multiplex PCR; TCRdb's table is partial and in-frame only. The table records 150,000 or so clones, roughly 92% of them present only once. Study outcomes and limitations: Without day 14 samples, only post-peak T cell repertoires were studied. Following two doses of AZD1222, Spike-specific TCR breadth and depth rose. Unmutated variant regions are reportedly targeted by nearly half of spike-specific TCRs. Spike regions recognized by vaccine-associated CD4 TCRs spanned the protein, led by 160-218 and 743-854.

With respect to this clone: The antigen remains undetermined.

CDR1 WSHSY and CDR2 SAAADI come from the germline V gene. Deletions cut 0 bases from V and 4 bases from J, with 21 bases between. The CDR3 extends over 19 amino acids. The source material was peripheral blood, sampled on day 0 of AZD1222 vaccination. The clonotype was recovered from an adult in good health. The V and J genes are TRBV10-2 and TRBJ2-2; D possibly corresponds to TRBD1 (6 bases). CDR3 DNA sequence: TGCGCCAGCAGTGAGTCGACAATGACAGGTTGGATTTTCACCGGGGAGCTGTTTTTT. Translating gives CASSESTMTGWIFTGELFF.